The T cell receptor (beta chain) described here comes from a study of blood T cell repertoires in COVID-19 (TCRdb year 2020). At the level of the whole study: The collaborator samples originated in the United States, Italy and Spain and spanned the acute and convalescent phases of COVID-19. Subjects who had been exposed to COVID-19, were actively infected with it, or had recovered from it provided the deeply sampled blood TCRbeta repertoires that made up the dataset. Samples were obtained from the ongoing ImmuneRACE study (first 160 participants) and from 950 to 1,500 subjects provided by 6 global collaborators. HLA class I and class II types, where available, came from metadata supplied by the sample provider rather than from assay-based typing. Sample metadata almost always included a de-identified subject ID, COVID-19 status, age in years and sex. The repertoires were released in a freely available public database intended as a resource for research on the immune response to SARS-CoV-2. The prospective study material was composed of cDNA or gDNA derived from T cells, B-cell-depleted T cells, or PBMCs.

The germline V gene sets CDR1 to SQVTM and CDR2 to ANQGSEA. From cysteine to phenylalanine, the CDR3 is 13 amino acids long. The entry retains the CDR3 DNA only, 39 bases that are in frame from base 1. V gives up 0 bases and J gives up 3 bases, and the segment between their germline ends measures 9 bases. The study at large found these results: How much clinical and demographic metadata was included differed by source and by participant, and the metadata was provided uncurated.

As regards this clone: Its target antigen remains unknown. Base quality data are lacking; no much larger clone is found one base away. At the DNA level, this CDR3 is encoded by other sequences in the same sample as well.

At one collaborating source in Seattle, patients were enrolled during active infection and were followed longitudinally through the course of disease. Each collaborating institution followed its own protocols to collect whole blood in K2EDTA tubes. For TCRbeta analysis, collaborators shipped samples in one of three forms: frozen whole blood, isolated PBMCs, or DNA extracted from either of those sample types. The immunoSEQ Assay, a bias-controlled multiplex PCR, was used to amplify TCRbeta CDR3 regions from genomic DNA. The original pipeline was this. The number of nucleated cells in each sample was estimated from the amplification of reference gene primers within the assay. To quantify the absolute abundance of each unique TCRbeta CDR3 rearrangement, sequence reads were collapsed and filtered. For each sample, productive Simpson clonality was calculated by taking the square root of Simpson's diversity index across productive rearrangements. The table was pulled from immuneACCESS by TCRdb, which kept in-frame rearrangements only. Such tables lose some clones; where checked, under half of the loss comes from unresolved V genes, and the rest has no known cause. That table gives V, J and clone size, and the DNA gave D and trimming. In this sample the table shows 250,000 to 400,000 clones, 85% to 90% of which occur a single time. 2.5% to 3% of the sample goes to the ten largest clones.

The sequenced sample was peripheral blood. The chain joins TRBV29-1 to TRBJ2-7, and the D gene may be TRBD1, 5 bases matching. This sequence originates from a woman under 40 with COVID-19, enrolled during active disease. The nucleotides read TGCAGCGTTGAAGACTTAGACAGCTACGAGCAGTACTTC. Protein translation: CSVEDLDSYEQYF.